This T cell receptor (beta chain) was captured by sequencing in a study of brain T cells in children with intractable seizures. Generated by immunoSEQ multiplex PCR, the TCRdb table keeps only in-frame clones and is missing some. The data hold hundreds of thousands of clones, with 93% observed a single time. Specified time point: blood from clinic visit 5 months post-surgery; TSC patient then seizure free. The sequenced cases were selected for having the highest brain T cell transcript signatures. V was clipped by 0 bases and J by 1 base, with 6 bases between them. Per the germline V gene, CDR1 is SGDLS and CDR2 is YYNGEE. The CDR3 has 14 residues.

The sample was peripheral blood, taken more than 4 months after surgery. The chain couples TRBV9 to TRBJ2-3; a possible D gene is TRBD2 (5 bases). This TCR derives from a boy in the first two years of life with tuberous sclerosis and intractable seizures. The CDR3 nucleotides read TGTGCCAGCAGCGTAGACGGGGGCACAGATACGCAGTATTTT. Amino acids: CASSVDGGTDTQYF.